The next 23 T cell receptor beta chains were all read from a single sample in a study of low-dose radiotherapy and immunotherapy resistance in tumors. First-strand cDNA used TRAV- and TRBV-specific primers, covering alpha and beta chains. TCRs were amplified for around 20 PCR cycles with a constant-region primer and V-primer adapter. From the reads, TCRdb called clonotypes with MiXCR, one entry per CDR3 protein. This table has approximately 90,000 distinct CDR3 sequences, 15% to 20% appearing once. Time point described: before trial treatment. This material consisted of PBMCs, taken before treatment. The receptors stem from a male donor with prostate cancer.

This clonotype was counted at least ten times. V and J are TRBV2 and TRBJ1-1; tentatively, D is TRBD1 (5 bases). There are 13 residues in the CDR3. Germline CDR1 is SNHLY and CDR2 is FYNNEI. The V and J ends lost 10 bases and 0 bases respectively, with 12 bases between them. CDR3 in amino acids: CATIQEMNTEAFF. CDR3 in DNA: TGTGCCACCATACAGGAGATGAACACTGAAGCTTTCTTT.

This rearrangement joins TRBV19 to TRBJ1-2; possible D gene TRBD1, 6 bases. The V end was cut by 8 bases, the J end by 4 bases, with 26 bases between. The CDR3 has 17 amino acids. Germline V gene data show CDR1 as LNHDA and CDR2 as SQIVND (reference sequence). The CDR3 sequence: CASERNREEGGLYGYTF. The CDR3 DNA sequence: TGTGCCAGTGAGAGAAACCGGGAAGAAGGGGGTCTCTATGGCTACACCTTC.

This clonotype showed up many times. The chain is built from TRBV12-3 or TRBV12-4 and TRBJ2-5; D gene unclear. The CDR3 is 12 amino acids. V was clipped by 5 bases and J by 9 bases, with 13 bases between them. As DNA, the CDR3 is TGTGCCAGCAGTACTCTGATGTGGGCCCAGTACTTC. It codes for CASSTLMWAQYF.

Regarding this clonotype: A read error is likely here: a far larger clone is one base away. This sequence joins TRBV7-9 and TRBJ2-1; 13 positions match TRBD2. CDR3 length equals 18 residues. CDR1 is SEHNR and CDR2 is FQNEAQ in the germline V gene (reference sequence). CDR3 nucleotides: TGTGTCAGCAGCTTGGAGACTAGCGGGGGGCCCACCTACAATGAGCAGTTCTTC. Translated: CVSSLETSGGPTYNEQFF.

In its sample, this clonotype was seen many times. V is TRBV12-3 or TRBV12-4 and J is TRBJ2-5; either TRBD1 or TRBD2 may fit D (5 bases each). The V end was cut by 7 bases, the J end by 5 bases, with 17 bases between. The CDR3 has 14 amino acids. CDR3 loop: CASTRDAWEETQYF. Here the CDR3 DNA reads TGTGCCAGCACACGGGACGCCTGGGAGGAGACCCAGTACTTC.

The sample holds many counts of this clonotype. The CDR3 region is CASSKTAGTGRYNSPLHF. Here the CDR3 DNA reads TGTGCCAGCAGTAAGACCGCCGGGACAGGGAGATATAATTCACCCCTCCACTTT. This chain uses TRBV6-2 or TRBV6-3 with TRBJ1-6; 9 nucleotides align to TRBD1. Germline V gene data show CDR1 as MNHEY and CDR2 as SVGEGT. CDR3 length equals 18 residues. The ends lost 5 bases at V and 4 bases at J; junction bases unmatched: 12.

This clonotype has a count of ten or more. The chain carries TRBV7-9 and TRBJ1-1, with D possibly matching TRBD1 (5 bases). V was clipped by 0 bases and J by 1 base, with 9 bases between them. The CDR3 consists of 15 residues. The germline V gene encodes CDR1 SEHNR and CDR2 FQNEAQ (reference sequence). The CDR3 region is CASSLAVGENTEAFF. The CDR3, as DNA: TGTGCCAGCAGCTTAGCTGTGGGGGAGAACACTGAAGCTTTCTTT.

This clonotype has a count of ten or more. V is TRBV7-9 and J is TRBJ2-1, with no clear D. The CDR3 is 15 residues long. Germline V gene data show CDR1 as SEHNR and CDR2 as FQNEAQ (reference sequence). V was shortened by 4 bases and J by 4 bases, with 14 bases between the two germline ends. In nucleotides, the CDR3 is TGTGCCAGCAGCTGGGCGAGATTCGGTTACAATGAGCAGTTCTTC. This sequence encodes CASSWARFGYNEQFF.

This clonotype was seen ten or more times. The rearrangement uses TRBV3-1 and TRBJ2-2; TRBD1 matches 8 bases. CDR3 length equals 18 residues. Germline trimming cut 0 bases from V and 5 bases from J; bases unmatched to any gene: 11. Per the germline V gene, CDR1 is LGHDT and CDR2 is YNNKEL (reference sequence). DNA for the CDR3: TGTGCCAGCAGCCAAGATTTTAGGACAGGGAGTCGTACCGGGGAGCTGTTTTTT. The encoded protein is CASSQDFRTGSRTGELFF.

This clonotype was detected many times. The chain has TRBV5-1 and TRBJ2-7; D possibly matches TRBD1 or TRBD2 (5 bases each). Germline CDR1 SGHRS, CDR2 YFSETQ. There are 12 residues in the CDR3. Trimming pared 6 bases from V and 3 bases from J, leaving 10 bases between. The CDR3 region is CASTRDGYEQYF. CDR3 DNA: TGCGCCAGCACCCGGGACGGCTACGAGCAGTACTTC.

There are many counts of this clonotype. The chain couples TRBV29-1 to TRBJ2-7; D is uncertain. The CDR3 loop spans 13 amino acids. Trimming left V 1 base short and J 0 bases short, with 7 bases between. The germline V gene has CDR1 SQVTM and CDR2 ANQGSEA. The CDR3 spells CSVEGSSSYEQYF. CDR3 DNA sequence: TGCAGCGTTGAAGGAAGTAGCTCCTACGAGCAGTACTTC.

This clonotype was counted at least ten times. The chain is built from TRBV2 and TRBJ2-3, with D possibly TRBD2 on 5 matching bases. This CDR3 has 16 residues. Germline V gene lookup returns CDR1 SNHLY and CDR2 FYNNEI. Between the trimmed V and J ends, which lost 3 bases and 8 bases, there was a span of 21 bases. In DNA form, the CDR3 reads TGTGCCAGCAGTGAGAATCGGGATCTAGGTGGTGTTACGCAGTATTTT. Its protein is CASSENRDLGGVTQYF. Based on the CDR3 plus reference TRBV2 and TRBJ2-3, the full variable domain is EPEVTQTPSHQVTQMGQEVILRCVPISNHLYFYWYRQILGQKVEFLVSFYNNEISEKSEIFDDQFSVERPDGSNFTLKIRSTKLEDSAMYFCASSENRDLGGVTQYFGPGTRLTVL.

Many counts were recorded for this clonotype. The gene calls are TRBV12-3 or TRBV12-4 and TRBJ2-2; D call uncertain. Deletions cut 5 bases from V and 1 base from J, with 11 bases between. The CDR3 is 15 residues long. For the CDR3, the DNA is TGTGCCAGCAGTCCCGGGCCGGAGAACACCGGGGAGCTGTTTTTT. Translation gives CASSPGPENTGELFF.

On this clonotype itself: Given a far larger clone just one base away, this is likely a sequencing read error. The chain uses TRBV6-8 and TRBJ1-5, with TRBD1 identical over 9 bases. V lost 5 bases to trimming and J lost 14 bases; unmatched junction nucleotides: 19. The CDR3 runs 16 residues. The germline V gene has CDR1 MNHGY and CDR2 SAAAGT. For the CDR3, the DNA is TGTGCCAGCAGTGAAATGACAGGGGGGCCACTAGTTCCCAAGCATTTT. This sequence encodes CASSEMTGGPLVPKHF.

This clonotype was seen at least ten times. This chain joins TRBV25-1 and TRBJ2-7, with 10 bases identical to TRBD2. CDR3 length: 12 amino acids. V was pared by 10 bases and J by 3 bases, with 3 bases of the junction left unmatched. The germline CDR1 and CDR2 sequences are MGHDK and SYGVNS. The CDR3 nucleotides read TGTGCCACGAGGACTAGCGGCTACGAGCAGTACTTC. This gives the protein CATRTSGYEQYF.

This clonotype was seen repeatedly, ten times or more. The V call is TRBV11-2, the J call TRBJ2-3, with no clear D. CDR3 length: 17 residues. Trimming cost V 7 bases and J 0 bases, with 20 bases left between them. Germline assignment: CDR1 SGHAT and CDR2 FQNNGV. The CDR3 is CASTVNGVGTSTDTQYF. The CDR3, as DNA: TGTGCCAGCACCGTCAATGGGGTGGGAACTAGCACAGATACGCAGTATTTT. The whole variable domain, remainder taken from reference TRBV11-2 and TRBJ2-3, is EAGVAQSPRYKIIEKRQSVAFWCNPISGHATLYWYQQILGQGPKLLIQFQNNGVVDDSQLPKDRFSAERLKGVDSTLKIQPAKLEDSAVYLCASTVNGVGTSTDTQYFGPGTRLTVL.

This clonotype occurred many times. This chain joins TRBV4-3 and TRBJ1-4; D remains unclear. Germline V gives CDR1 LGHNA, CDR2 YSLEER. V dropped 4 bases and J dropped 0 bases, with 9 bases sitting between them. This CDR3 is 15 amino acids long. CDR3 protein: CASSRSSATNEKLFF. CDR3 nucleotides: TGCGCCAGCAGCCGGAGCTCAGCAACTAATGAAAAACTGTTTTTT.

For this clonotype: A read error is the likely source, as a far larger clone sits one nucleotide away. CDR3 DNA sequence: TGTGCCAGCACCCCGGCGTTAGGGGCGCGGGAGACCCAGTTCTTC. Protein product: CASTPALGARETQFF. The genes are TRBV28 and TRBJ2-1; 7 bases fit TRBD2. V trimming: 7 bases; J trimming: 13 bases; junction bases outside the gene matches: 19. The CDR3 is made up of 15 amino acids. Germline V gene sequence: CDR1 MDHEN, CDR2 SYDVKM. The whole variable domain, remainder taken from reference TRBV28 and TRBJ2-1, is DVKVTQSSRYLVKRTGEKVFLECVQDMDHENMFWYRQDPGLGLRLIYFSYDVKMKEKGDIPEGYSVSREKKERFSLILESASTNQTSMYLCASTPALGARETQFFGPGTRLTVL.

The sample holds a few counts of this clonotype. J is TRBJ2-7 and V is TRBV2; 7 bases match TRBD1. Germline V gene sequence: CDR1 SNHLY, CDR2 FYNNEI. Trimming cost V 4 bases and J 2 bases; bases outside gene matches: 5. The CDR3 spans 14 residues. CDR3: CASSVPGQTYEQYF. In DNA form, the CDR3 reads TGTGCCAGCAGTGTGCCGGGACAGACCTACGAGCAGTACTTC. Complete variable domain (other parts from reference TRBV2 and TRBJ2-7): EPEVTQTPSHQVTQMGQEVILRCVPISNHLYFYWYRQILGQKVEFLVSFYNNEISEKSEIFDDQFSVERPDGSNFTLKIRSTKLEDSAMYFCASSVPGQTYEQYFGPGTRLTVT.

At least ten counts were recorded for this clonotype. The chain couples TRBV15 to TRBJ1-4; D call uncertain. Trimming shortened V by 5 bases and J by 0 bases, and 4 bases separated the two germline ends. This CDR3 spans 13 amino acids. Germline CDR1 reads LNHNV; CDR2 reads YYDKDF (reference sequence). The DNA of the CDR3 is TGTGCCACCAGCGGTCCAACTAATGAAAAACTGTTTTTT. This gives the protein CATSGPTNEKLFF.

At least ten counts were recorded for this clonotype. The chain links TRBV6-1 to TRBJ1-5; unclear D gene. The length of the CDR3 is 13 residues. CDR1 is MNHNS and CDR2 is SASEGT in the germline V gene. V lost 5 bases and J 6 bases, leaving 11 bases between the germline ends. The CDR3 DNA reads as TGTGCCAGCAGTTCCGGAGGGAGTCAGCCCCAGCATTTT. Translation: CASSSGGSQPQHF.

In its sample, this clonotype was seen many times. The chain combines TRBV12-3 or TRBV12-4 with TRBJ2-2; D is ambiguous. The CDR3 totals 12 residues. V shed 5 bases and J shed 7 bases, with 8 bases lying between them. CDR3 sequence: CASSLLFGELFF. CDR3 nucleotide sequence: TGTGCCAGCAGTCTCCTCTTCGGGGAGCTGTTTTTT.

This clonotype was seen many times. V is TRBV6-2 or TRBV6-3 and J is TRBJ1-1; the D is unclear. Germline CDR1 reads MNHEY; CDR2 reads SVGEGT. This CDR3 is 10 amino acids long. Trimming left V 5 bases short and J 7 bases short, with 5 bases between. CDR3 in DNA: TGTGCCAGCAGTGGGTATGAAGCTTTCTTT. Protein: CASSGYEAFF.